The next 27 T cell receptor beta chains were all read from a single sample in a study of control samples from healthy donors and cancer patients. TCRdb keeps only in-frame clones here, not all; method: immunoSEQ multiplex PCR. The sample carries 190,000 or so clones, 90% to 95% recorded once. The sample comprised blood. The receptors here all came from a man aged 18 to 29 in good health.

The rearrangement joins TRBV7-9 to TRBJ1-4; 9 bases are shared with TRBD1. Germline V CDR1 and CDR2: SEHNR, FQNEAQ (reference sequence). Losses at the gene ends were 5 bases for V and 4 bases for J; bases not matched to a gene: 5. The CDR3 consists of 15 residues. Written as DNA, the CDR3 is TGTGCCAGCAGCCCGGCGGACAGGGGTAATGAAAAACTGTTTTTT. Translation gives CASSPADRGNEKLFF.

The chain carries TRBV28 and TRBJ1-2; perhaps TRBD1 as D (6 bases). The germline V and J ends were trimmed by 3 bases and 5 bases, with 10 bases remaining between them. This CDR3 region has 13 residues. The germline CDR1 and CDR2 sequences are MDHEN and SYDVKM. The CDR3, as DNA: TGTGCCAGCAGTTTTCAGGACAGTTATGGCTACACCTTC. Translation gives CASSFQDSYGYTF.

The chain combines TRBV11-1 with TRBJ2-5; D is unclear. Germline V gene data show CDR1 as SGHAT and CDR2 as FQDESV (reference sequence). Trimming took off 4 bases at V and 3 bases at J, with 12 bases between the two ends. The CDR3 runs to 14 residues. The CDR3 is CASSSPGGEETQYF. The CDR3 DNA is TGTGCCAGCAGCTCCCCCGGTGGGGAAGAGACCCAGTACTTC.

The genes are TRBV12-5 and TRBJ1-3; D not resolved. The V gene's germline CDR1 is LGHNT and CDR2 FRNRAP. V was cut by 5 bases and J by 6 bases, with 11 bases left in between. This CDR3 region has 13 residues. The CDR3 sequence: CASGPPFENTIYF. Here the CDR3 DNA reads TGTGCTAGTGGTCCACCTTTTGAAAACACCATATATTTT.

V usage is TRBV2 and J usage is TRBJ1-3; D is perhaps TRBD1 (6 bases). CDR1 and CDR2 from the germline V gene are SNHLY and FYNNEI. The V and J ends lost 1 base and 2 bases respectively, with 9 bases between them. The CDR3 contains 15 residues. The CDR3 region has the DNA TGTGCCAGCAGTGAAGAGGGGGAGCCTGGAAACACCATATATTTT. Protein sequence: CASSEEGEPGNTIYF.

The CDR3: CASRSGKYTQYF. CDR3 sequence (DNA): TGTGCCAGCAGGTCAGGGAAATATACGCAGTATTTT. The chain uses TRBV2 and TRBJ2-3, with D tentatively TRBD1 (5 bases). V gave up 6 bases and J gave up 7 bases, with 11 bases separating them. CDR3 length: 12 amino acids. Looked up from germline, CDR1 is SNHLY and CDR2 is FYNNEI.

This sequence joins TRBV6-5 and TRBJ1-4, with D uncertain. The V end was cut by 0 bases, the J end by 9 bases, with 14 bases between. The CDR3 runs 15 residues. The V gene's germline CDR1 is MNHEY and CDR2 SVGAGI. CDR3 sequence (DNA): TGTGCCAGCAGTTACTCGCGTATACAATTTCAAAAACTGTTTTTT. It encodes CASSYSRIQFQKLFF.

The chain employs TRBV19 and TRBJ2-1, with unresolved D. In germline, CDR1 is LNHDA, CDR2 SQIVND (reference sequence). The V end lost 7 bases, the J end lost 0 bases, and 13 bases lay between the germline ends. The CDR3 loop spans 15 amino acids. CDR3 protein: CASTTDPVSYNEQFF. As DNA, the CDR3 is TGTGCCAGTACTACAGACCCGGTCTCCTACAATGAGCAGTTCTTC. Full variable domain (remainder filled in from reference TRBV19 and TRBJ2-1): DGGITQSPKYLFRKEGQNVTLSCEQNLNHDAMYWYRQDPGQGLRLIYYSQIVNDFQKGDIAEGYSVSREKKESFPLTVTSAQKNPTAFYLCASTTDPVSYNEQFFGPGTRLTVL.

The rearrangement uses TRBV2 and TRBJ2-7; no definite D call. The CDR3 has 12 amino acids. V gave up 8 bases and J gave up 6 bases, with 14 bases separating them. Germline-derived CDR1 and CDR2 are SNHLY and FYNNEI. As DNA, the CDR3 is TGTGCCAGCTCCGACCTTAGATCCGAGCAGTACTTC. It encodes CASSDLRSEQYF.

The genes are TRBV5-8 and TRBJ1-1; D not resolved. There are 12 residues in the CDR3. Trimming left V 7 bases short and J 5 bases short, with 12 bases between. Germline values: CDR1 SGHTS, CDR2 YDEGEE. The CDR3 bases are TGTGCCAGCGGACTTAGGTATACTGAAGCTTTCTTT. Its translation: CASGLRYTEAFF.

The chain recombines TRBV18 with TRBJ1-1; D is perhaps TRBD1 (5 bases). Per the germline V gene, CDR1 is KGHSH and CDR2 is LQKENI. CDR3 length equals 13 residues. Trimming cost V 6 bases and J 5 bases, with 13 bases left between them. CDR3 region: CASSQSGGTEAFF. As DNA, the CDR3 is TGTGCCAGCTCCCAAAGTGGGGGGACTGAAGCTTTCTTT.

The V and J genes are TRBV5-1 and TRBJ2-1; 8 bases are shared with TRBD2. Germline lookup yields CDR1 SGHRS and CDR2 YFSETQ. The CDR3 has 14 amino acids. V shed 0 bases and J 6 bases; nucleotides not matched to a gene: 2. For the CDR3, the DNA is TGCGCCAGCAGCTTGGTGGGACTAGTCAATGAGCAGTTCTTC. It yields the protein CASSLVGLVNEQFF.

The CDR3 DNA follows: TGTGCCAGCAGCCAAGTAGACAGGGTATTCGAGCAGTACTTC. This gives the protein CASSQVDRVFEQYF. This chain joins TRBV3-1 (or the pseudogene TRBV3-2) and TRBJ2-7; TRBD1 matches at 7 bases. The CDR3 totals 14 residues. Germline V gene data show CDR1 as LGHDT and CDR2 as YNNKEL (reference sequence). J gave up 6 bases and V 1 base, and 6 bases lay outside the gene matches.

The DNA for the CDR3 is TGCAGCGCCAATTTTGGAGATAACTATGGCTACACCTTC. Protein product: CSANFGDNYGYTF. The chain couples TRBV29-1 to TRBJ1-2; D is unresolved. Germline V gives CDR1 SQVTM, CDR2 ANQGSEA. Trimming cost V 7 bases and J 1 base, with 13 bases left between them. CDR3 length: 13 amino acids.

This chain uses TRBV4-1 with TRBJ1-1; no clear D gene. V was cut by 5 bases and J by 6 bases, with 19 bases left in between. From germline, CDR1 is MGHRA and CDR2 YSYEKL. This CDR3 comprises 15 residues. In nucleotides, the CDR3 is TGCGCCAGCAGCTTGTACGCGACCGAGAGGGCTGAAGCTTTCTTT. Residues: CASSLYATERAEAFF.

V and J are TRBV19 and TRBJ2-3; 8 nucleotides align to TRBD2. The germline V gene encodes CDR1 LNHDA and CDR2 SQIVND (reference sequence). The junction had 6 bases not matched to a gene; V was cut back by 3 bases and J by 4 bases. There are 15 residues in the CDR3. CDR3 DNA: TGTGCCAGTAGTATGGGCGGGGGGTATTCAGATACGCAGTATTTT. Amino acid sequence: CASSMGGGYSDTQYF.

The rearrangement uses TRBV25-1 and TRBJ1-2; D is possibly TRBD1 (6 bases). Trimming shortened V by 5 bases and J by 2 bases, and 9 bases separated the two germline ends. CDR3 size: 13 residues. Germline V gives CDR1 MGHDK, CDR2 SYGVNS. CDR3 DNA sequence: TGTGCCAGCAGTCGAGGGGGGAACTATGGCTACACCTTC. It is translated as CASSRGGNYGYTF.

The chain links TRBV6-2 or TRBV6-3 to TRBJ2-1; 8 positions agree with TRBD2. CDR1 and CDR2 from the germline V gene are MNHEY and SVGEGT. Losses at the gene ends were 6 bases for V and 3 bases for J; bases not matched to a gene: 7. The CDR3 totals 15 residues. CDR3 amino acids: CASSLSGGYYNEQFF. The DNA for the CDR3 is TGTGCCAGCAGCTTGAGCGGGGGCTACTACAATGAGCAGTTCTTC.

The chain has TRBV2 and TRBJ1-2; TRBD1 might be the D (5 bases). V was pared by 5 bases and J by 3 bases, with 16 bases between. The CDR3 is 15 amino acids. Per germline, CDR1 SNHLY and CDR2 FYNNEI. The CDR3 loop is CASSPRGELDYGYTF. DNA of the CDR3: TGTGCCAGCAGTCCCCGAGGGGAACTTGACTATGGCTACACCTTC.

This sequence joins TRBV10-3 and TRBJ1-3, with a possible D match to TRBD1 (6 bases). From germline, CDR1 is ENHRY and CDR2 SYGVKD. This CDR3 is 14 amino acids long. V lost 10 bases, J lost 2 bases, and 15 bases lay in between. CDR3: CASQQGGAGNTIYF. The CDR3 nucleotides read TGTGCCAGCCAACAGGGAGGGGCTGGAAACACCATATATTTT.

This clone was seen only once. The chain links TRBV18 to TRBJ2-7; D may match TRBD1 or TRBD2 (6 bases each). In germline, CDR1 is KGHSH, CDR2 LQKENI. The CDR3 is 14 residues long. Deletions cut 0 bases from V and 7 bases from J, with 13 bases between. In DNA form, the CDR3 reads TGTGCCAGCTCACCACCGGGCAGGGGAGGTGAGCAGTACTTC. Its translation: CASSPPGRGGEQYF.

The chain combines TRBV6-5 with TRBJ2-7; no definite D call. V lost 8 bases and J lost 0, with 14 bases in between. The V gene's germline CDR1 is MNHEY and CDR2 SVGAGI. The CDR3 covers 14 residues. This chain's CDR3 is CASLYFESSYEQYF. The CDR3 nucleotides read TGTGCCAGCCTTTACTTTGAGAGCTCCTACGAGCAGTACTTC.

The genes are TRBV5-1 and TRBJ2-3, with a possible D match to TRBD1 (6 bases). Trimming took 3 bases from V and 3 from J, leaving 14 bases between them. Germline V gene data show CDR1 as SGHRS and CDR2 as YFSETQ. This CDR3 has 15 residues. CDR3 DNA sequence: TGCGCCAGCAGCTCACAGGGTGAACAGACAGATACGCAGTATTTT. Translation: CASSSQGEQTDTQYF.

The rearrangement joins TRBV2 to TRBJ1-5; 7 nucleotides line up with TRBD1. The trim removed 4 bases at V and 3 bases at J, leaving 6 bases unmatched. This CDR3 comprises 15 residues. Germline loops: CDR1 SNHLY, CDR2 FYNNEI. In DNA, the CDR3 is TGTGCCAGCAGTGGGGACAGCCCAGTCAATCAGCCCCAGCATTTT. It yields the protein CASSGDSPVNQPQHF. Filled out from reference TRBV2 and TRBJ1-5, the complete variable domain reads EPEVTQTPSHQVTQMGQEVILRCVPISNHLYFYWYRQILGQKVEFLVSFYNNEISEKSEIFDDQFSVERPDGSNFTLKIRSTKLEDSAMYFCASSGDSPVNQPQHFGDGTRLSIL.

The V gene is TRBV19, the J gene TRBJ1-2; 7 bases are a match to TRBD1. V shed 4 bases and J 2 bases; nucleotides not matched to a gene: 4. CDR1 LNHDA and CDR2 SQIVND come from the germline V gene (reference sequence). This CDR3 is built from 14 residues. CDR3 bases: TGTGCCAGTAGTAACAGGGGCGCAAACTATGGCTACACCTTC. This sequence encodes CASSNRGANYGYTF. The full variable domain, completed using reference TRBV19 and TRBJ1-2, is DGGITQSPKYLFRKEGQNVTLSCEQNLNHDAMYWYRQDPGQGLRLIYYSQIVNDFQKGDIAEGYSVSREKKESFPLTVTSAQKNPTAFYLCASSNRGANYGYTFGSGTRLTVV.

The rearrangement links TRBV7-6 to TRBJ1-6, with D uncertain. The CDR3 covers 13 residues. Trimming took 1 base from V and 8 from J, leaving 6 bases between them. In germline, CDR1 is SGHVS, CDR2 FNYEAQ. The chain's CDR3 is CASSLDGDSPLHF. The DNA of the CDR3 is TGTGCCAGCAGCTTAGACGGGGATTCACCCCTCCACTTT.

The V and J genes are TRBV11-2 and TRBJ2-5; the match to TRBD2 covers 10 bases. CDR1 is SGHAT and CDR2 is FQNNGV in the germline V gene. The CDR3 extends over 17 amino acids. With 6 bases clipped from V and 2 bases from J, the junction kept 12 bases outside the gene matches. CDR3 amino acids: CASSFTSGASPQETQYF. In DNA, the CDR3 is TGTGCCAGCAGTTTCACTAGCGGGGCCAGCCCTCAAGAGACCCAGTACTTC.